A selection of T cell receptor beta chains follows, all from one sample in a study of T-cell reconstitution after alpha-beta-depleted transplantation in children. TCRdb re-called the PCR reads through MiXCR, storing one row per CDR3 protein. The data hold just under 350,000 distinct CDR3 sequences, with about a sixth observed a single time. The material sequenced was PBMCs, mostly from graft donor cells, taken 360 days after TCRalphabeta/CD19-depleted stem cell transplant. The receptors shown here come from a male patient aged 2 to 10 who had a stem cell transplant for acute lymphoblastic leukemia, so the T cells may come from the graft donor. Both conserved end residues are part of each CDR3.

TRBV28	TRBJ1-5	18	CASSLRPFYGDPNQPQHF
TRBV15	TRBJ1-1	13	CATSSGAFTEAFF
TRBV6-2/TRBV6-3	TRBJ2-2	16	CASMTGTGVTTGELFF
TRBV27	TRBJ2-1	15	CASSWNSLSYNEQFF
TRBV5-1	TRBJ2-7	12	CASSPLTSEQYF
TRBV28	TRBJ2-7	19	CASSLSLTFRQPSSYEQYF
TRBV28	TRBJ2-3	14	CASSLFPGTDTQYF
TRBV3-1	TRBJ1-5	14	CASSLEHRGQPQHF
TRBV6-2/TRBV6-3	TRBJ2-3	16	CASSWPGGTDGDTQYF
TRBV28	TRBJ2-1	13	CASSWRAYNEQFF
TRBV7-2	TRBJ2-1	16	CASSFWGFLPYNEQFF
TRBV28	TRBJ2-7	15	CASSSLTGSTYEQYF
TRBV12-3/TRBV12-4	TRBJ2-1	15	CASSPRLAGYNEQFF
TRBV29-1	TRBJ1-2	12	CSVLRGDYGYTF
TRBV2	TRBJ2-1	17	CASTRQGVAGTFNEQFF
TRBV6-2/TRBV6-3	TRBJ2-2	15	CASSMTSGTAGELFF
TRBV20-1	TRBJ2-2	12	CSAPKNTGELFF
TRBV9	TRBJ1-4	13	CASSGRARGKLFF
TRBV27	TRBJ2-5	14	CASSSGTDQETQYF
TRBV9	TRBJ2-7	16	CASSVGPQGTRYEQYF
TRBV12-3/TRBV12-4	TRBJ2-7	14	CASSLDGLAGEQYF
TRBV6-5	TRBJ2-7	14	CASQPRRESHEQYF
TRBV7-2	TRBJ2-7	14	CASSFASSRNEQYF
TRBV20-1	TRBJ2-1	18	CSATSGTSGRLLYNEQFF
TRBV5-4	TRBJ2-2	15	CASSRDRSGTGELFF
TRBV20-1	TRBJ1-5	14	CSARWGAGDQPQHF
TRBV4-3	TRBJ2-2	17	CASSQGVARWNTGELFF
TRBV28	TRBJ2-3	14	CASYWGGSRNTQYF
TRBV11-3	TRBJ2-3	14	CASRRGAGTDTQYF
TRBV28	TRBJ2-3	15	CASSSPREITDTQYF
TRBV5-1	TRBJ1-2	14	CASAWAETDYGYTF
TRBV12-3/TRBV12-4	TRBJ2-1	12	CASKGPYNEQFF
TRBV29-1	TRBJ2-1	13	CSVEGRVGNEQFF
TRBV15	TRBJ2-7	17	CATSRIFPGLAGDEQYF
TRBV5-1	TRBJ2-7	14	CASSNRGNSYEQYF